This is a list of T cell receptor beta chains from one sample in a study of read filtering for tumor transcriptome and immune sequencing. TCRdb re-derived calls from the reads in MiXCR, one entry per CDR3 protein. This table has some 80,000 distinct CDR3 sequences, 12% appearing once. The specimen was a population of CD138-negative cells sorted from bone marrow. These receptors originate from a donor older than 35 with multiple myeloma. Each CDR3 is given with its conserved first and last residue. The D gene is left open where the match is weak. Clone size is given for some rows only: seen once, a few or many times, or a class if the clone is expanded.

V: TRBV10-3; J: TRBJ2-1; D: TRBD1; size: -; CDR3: CAIVESGGQGINEQFF; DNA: TGTGCCATCGTTGAAAGTGGGGGACAGGGGATAAATGAGCAGTTCTTC
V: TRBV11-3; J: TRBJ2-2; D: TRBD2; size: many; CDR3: CASSLVWREDTGELFF; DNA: TGTGCCAGCAGCTTAGTCTGGCGGGAGGACACCGGGGAGCTGTTTTTT
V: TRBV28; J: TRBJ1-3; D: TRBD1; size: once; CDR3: CASRSGGALSGNTIYF; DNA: TGTGCCAGCAGATCAGGGGGGGCCCTCTCTGGAAACACCATATATTTT
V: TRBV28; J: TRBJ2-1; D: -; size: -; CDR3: CASSWGRGSYNEQFF; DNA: TGTGCCAGCAGTTGGGGCCGGGGCTCCTACAATGAGCAGTTCTTC
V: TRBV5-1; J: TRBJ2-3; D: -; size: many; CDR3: CASSQLGATDTQYF; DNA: TGCGCCAGCAGCCAACTAGGAGCCACAGATACGCAGTATTTT
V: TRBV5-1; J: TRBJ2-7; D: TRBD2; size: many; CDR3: CASTDIGGAAEQYF; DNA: TGCGCCAGCACCGATATCGGGGGGGCAGCCGAGCAGTACTTC
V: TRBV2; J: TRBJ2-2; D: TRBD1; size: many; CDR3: CASSETGDTGELFF; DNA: TGTGCCAGCAGTGAGACAGGGGACACCGGGGAGCTGTTTTTT
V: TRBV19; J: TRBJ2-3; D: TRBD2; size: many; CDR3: CASGWGRGTDTQYF; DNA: TGTGCCAGTGGATGGGGGAGGGGCACAGATACGCAGTATTTT
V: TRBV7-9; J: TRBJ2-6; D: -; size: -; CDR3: CASSRGTFSGANVLAF; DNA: TGTGCCAGCAGCCGGGGGACCTTCTCTGGGGCCAACGTTCTGGCTTTC
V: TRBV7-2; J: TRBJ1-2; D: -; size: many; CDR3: CASSLGPNYGYTF; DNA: TGTGCCAGCAGCTTAGGACCAAACTATGGCTACACCTTC
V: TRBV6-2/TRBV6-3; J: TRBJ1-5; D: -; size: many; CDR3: CASRSWTVADQPQHF; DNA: TGTGCCAGCAGGTCCTGGACAGTCGCAGATCAGCCCCAGCATTTT
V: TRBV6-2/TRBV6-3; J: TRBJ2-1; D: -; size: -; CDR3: CASGKRSKVHNEQFF; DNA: TGTGCCAGCGGGAAGCGGAGTAAAGTACACAATGAGCAGTTCTTC
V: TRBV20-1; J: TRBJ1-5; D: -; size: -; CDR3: CSARDPLGGDSNQPQHF; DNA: TGCAGTGCTAGAGACCCCCTCGGGGGGGACAGCAATCAGCCCCAGCATTTT
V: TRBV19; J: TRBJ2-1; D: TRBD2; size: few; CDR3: CASSIASSGPYNEQFF; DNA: TGTGCCAGTAGTATAGCCTCTAGCGGCCCCTACAATGAGCAGTTCTTC
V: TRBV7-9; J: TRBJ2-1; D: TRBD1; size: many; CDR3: CASRPNYRDRAHEQFF; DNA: TGTGCCAGCAGACCCAACTACCGGGACAGGGCCCATGAGCAGTTCTTC
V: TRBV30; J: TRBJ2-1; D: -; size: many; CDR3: CAWNGAPYNEQFF; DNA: TGTGCCTGGAATGGGGCCCCATACAATGAGCAGTTCTTC
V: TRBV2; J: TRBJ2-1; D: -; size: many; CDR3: CASSEQGGSYNEQFF; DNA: TGTGCCAGCAGTGAACAGGGCGGGTCGTACAATGAGCAGTTCTTC
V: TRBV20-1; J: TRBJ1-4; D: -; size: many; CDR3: CSARDGTHGEKLFF; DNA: TGCAGTGCTAGAGACGGGACGCACGGTGAAAAACTGTTTTTT
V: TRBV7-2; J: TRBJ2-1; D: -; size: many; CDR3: CASSSPPRYEQFF; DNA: TGTGCCAGCAGCTCACCACCTCGGTATGAGCAGTTCTTC
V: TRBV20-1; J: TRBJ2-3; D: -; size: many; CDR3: CSARVGTYEADTQYF; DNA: TGCAGTGCTAGAGTTGGGACCTACGAGGCAGATACGCAGTATTTT
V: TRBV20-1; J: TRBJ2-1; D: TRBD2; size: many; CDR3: CSARDPAGVHNEQFF; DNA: TGCAGTGCTAGAGACCCAGCGGGAGTCCACAATGAGCAGTTCTTC
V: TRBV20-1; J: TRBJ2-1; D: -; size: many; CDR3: CSARASDSRTYNEQFF; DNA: TGCAGTGCTAGAGCTTCCGACAGCCGGACTTACAATGAGCAGTTCTTC
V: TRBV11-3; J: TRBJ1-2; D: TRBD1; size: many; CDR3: CASSRLQGASGYTF; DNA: TGTGCCAGCAGCAGGCTCCAGGGGGCTTCTGGCTACACCTTC
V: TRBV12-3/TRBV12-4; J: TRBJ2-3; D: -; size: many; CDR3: CASSIWLDTQYF; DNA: TGTGCCAGCAGCATCTGGCTCGATACGCAGTATTTT
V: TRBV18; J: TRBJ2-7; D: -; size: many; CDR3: CASSDAWGRASYEQYF; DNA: TGTGCCAGCTCTGACGCATGGGGGAGAGCGTCCTACGAGCAGTACTTC
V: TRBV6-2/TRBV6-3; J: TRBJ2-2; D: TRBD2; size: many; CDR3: CASSYRILAGTNTGELFF; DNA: TGTGCCAGCAGTTATCGAATTCTAGCGGGGACGAACACCGGGGAGCTGTTTTTT
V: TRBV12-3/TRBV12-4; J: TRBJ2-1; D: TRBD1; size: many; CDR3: CASRGQGYNEQFF; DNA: TGTGCCAGCAGGGGACAGGGATACAATGAGCAGTTCTTC
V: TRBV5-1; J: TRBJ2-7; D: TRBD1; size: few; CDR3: CASSPIPGDSAYEQYF; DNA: TGCGCCAGCAGCCCCATCCCCGGGGACAGTGCCTACGAGCAGTACTTC
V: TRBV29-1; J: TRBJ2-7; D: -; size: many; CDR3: CSGRVSSYEQYF; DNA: TGCAGCGGCAGGGTTAGCTCCTACGAGCAGTACTTC
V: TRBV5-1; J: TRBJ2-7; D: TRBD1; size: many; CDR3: CASSKDRVAYEQYF; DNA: TGCGCCAGCAGCAAAGACAGGGTGGCGTACGAGCAGTACTTC
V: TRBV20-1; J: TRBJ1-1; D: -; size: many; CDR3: CSARDTGRAAFF; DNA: TGCAGTGCTAGAGATACCGGGCGAGCGGCTTTCTTT
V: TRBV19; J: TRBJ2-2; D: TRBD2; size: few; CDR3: CASSIVRSSGRGNTGELFF; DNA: TGTGCCAGTAGTATAGTTAGGTCTAGCGGGAGGGGGAACACCGGGGAGCTGTTTTTT
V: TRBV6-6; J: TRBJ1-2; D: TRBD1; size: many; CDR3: CASSAGWTGGSHGYTF; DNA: TGTGCCAGCAGCGCGGGGTGGACAGGGGGCAGCCATGGCTACACCTTC
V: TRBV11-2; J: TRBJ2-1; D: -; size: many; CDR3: CASSLDWVFEQFF; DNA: TGTGCCAGCAGCTTAGATTGGGTTTTTGAGCAGTTCTTC
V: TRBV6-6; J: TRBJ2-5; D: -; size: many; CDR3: CASSYSLGGETQYF; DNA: TGTGCCAGCAGTTACTCGTTAGGGGGGGAGACCCAGTACTTC
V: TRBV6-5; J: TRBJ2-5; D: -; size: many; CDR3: CASSYSRGGETQYF; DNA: TGTGCCAGCAGTTACTCCAGGGGAGGCGAGACCCAGTACTTC
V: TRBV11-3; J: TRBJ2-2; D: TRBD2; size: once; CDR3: CASSFLGTTMTGELFF; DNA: TGTGCCAGCAGCTTTCTCGGGACTACGATGACCGGGGAGCTGTTTTTT
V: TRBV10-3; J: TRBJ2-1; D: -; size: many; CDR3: CAISVDGPEQFF; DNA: TGTGCCATCAGTGTGGACGGTCCTGAGCAGTTCTTC
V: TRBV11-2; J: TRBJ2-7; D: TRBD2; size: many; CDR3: CASSPRLAGPYEQYF; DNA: TGTGCCAGCAGCCCCAGACTAGCGGGCCCCTACGAGCAGTACTTC
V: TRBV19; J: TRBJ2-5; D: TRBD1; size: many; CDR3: CASSPGTGEETQYF; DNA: TGTGCCAGTAGTCCCGGGACAGGGGAAGAGACCCAGTACTTC
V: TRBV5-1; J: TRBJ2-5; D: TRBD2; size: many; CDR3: CASRTQAGSETQYF; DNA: TGCGCCAGCAGGACTCAAGCGGGATCAGAGACCCAGTACTTC
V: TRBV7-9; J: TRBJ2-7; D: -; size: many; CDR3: CASSLVALPDEQYF; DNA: TGTGCCAGCAGCTTAGTAGCCCTTCCAGACGAGCAGTACTTC
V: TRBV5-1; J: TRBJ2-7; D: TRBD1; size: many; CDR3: CASSPGQGNEQYF; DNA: TGCGCCAGCAGTCCGGGACAGGGCAACGAGCAGTACTTC
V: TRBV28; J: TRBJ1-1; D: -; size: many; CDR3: CASNPGMMNTEAFF; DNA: TGTGCCAGCAACCCAGGGATGATGAACACTGAAGCTTTCTTT
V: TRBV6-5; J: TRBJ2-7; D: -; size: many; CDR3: CASSSTSYEQYF; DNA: TGTGCCAGCAGTTCCACTAGCTACGAGCAGTACTTC
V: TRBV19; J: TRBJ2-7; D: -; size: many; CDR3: CARGLIYEQYF; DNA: TGTGCCAGGGGCCTTATCTACGAGCAGTACTTC
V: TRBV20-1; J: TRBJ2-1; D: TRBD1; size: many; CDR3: CSTGGSYNEQFF; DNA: TGCTCGACAGGGGGCTCCTACAATGAGCAGTTCTTC
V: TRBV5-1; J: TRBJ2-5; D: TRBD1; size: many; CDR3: CASSHGTGQETQYF; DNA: TGCGCCAGCAGCCACGGGACAGGACAAGAGACCCAGTACTTC
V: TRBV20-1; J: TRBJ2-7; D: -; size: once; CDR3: CSARYRQEQYF; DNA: TGCAGTGCTAGATACCGACAGGAGCAGTACTTC
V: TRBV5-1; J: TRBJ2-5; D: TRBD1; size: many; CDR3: CASQLSGQGEETQYF; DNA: TGCGCCAGCCAACTCTCCGGACAGGGGGAAGAGACCCAGTACTTC